These T cell receptor beta chains were read from a single sample in a study of blood T cell repertoires in COVID-19. Only in-frame clones appear in the TCRdb table, and some are missing; sequencing was by immunoSEQ multiplex PCR. The profile covers approximately 260,000 clones, with 70% to 90% appearing a single time and 8% to 13% taken by the ten largest. Sample: peripheral blood. The receptors derive from a woman aged 65 to 85 with acute or convalescent COVID-19. Each CDR3 is given without its conserved first and last residue. Each record gives: V gene, CDR3 protein.

TRBV19	ASKDRRNIQY
TRBV10-2	ASSESTASATDTQY
TRBV7-8	ASSQDRGWGNEQF
TRBV3-1/TRBV3-2	ASSQYSNEQY
TRBV11-2	ASSPDSLYGYT
TRBV18	ASSPFHSTDTQY
TRBV5-5	ASSLIGGTHQTGELF
TRBV2	ASSDRGSLIGTEAF
TRBV11-2	ASSLTVGLTEAF
TRBV12-3/TRBV12-4	ASSPGPGELF
TRBV10-1	ASSFPGGAGNTGELF
TRBV2	ASSVGGGDTQY
TRBV2	ASREGVGTDTQY
TRBV29-1	SVAERGYNEQF
TRBV4-2	ASSQDPGGNYGYT
TRBV12-5	ASGLGVNTEAF
TRBV19	ASSPDGGPQH
TRBV5-1	ASSSGPGSGGNEQY
TRBV5-1	ASSLGPDRATYEQY
TRBV7-8	ASSLEGGTDTQY
TRBV24-1	ATSGGAGGAETQY
TRBV19	ASSIGTDGSSYNSPLH
TRBV6-5	ASSYGPGGSGNTIY
TRBV6-1	ASSEALSGISYNEQF
TRBV20-1	SARVVEEQF
TRBV30	AWRPRPPYGYT
TRBV20-1	SAIQDNEQF
TRBV5-4	ASSLQGMNTEAF
TRBV5-1	ASSLSAGGNTGELF
TRBV11-3	ASSLQGGGELF
TRBV4-2	ASSQEGAVNNEQF
TRBV6-1	ASSDQQSPRRD